The 5 T cell receptor beta chains in this list originate from one sample, sequenced in a study of blood T cell repertoires in COVID-19. Repertoires were generated with immunoSEQ multiplex PCR, while TCRdb's copy carries only in-frame clones and drops some. The sample records some 460,000 clones, 87% being singletons. Sequencing input: PBMCs or T cells enriched from blood (not recorded which). These receptor sequences come from a woman under 30 who had recovered from COVID-19.

The V call is TRBV29-1, the J call TRBJ1-1; D call uncertain. Trimming shortened V by 4 bases and J by 0 bases, and 9 bases separated the two germline ends. This CDR3 spans 13 amino acids. Germline values: CDR1 SQVTM, CDR2 ANQGSEA. The DNA for the CDR3 is TGCAGCGTTGCCCGACTCATGAACACTGAAGCTTTCTTT. Amino acid sequence: CSVARLMNTEAFF.

The genes are TRBV9 and TRBJ1-2; possible D gene TRBD1, 5 bases. Trimming shortened V by 4 bases and J by 4 bases, and 17 bases separated the two germline ends. The V gene's germline CDR1 is SGDLS and CDR2 YYNGEE. The CDR3 covers 15 residues. The CDR3 region has the DNA TGTGCCAGCAGCCCTAGCGTGGGGGGTGGCTATGGCTACACCTTC. Its translation: CASSPSVGGGYGYTF.

The chain has TRBV5-5 and TRBJ1-6; 7 bases agree with TRBD1. Unmatched junction bases numbered 4, after V lost 2 bases and J lost 5 bases. The CDR3 length is 15 residues. The V gene's germline CDR1 is SGHKS and CDR2 YYEKEE (reference sequence). The DNA of the CDR3 is TGTGCCAGCAGCTTACAGGGGATGGATAATTCACCCCTCCACTTT. This sequence encodes CASSLQGMDNSPLHF.

The chain couples TRBV3-1 (or the pseudogene TRBV3-2) to TRBJ2-1; 8 nucleotides agree with TRBD2. The V gene's germline CDR1 is LGHDT and CDR2 YNNKEL (reference sequence). This CDR3 region has 16 residues. V was clipped by 8 bases and J by 7 bases; unmatched bases: 16. CDR3 protein: CASSQALGGGPNEQFF. CDR3 DNA sequence: TGTGCCAGCTCCCAAGCCCTCGGCGGGGGGCCTAATGAGCAGTTCTTC.

The V call is TRBV13, the J call TRBJ1-5; a weak D match, TRBD1 (6 bases). V lost 5 bases to trimming and J lost 8 bases, with 16 bases between them. Germline-derived CDR1 and CDR2 are PRHDT and FYEKMQ (reference sequence). This CDR3 region has 14 residues. CDR3: CASSATQGREPQHF. In DNA form, the CDR3 reads TGTGCCAGCAGCGCCACCCAGGGGAGGGAGCCCCAGCATTTT.